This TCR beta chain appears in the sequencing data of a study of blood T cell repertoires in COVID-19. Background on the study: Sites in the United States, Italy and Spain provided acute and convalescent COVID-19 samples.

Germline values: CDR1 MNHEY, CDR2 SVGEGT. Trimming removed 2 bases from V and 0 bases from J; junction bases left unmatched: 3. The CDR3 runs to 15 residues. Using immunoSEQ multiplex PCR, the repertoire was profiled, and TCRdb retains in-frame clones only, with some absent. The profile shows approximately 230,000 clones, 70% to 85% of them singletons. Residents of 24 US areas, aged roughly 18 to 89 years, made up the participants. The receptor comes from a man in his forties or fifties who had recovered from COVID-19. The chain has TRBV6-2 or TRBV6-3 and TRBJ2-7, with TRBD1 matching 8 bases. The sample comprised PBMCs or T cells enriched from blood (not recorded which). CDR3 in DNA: TGTGCCAGCAGTTACGGACAGGGCCTCTCCTACGAGCAGTACTTC. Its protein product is CASSYGQGLSYEQYF.